This T cell receptor beta chain was documented in a study of cytomegalovirus exposure and HLA in healthy donors. Vbeta (60) and Jbeta (13) primers were used in the PCR. Here immunoSEQ multiplex PCR was the method, and the copy in TCRdb shows in-frame clones only, minus some. In the table there are 150,000 to 250,000 clones, around 81% of which are singletons. V was clipped by 7 bases and J by 3 bases, with 13 bases between them. The CDR3 totals 13 residues. Germline V gene lookup returns CDR1 SGHRS and CDR2 YFSETQ. This sequence originates from a man between 25 and 39 years old in good health and CMV-seronegative. The sequencing sample was made of PBMCs. The rearrangement joins TRBV5-1 to TRBJ1-2; D not certain. The CDR3 DNA reads TGCGCCAGCCGACTGGAGGCCTACTATGGCTACACCTTC. This sequence encodes CASRLEAYYGYTF.